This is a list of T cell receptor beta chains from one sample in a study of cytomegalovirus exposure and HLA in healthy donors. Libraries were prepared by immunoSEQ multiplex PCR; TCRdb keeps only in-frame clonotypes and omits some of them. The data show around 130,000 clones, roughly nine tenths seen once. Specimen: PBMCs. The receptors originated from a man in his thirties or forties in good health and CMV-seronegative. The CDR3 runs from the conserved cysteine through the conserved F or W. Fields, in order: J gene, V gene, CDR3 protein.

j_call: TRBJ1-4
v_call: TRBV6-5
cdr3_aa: CASSYSGRLNEKLFF

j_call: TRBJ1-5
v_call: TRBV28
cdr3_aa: CASSWETEATNQPQHF

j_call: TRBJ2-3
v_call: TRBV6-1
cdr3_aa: CASSETLRGSADTQYF

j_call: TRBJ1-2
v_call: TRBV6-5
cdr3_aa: CASSSRYEGDGYTF

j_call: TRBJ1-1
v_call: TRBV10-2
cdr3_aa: CASSEVMNTEAFF

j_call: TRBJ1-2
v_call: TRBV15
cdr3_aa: CATSRSGGGGIYGYTF

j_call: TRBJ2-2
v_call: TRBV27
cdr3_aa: CASSPPGDLNTGELFF

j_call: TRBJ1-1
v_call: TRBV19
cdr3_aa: CASSITLTGMNTEAFF

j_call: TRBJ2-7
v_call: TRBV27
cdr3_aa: CASRAGTRSYEQYF

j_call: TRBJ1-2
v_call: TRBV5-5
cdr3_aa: CASSFSGGADYGYTF

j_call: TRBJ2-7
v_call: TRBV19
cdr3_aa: CASSIAGEQYF

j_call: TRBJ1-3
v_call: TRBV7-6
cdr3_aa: CASSLDTEGGNTIYF

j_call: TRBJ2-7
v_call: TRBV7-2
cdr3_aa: CASSTIGQTYEQYF

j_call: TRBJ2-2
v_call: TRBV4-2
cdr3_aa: CASSQGNSQTGELFF

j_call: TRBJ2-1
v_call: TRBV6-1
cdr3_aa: CASSKGQGRFSWEFF

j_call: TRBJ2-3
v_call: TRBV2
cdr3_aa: CASRSDRGDTDTQYF